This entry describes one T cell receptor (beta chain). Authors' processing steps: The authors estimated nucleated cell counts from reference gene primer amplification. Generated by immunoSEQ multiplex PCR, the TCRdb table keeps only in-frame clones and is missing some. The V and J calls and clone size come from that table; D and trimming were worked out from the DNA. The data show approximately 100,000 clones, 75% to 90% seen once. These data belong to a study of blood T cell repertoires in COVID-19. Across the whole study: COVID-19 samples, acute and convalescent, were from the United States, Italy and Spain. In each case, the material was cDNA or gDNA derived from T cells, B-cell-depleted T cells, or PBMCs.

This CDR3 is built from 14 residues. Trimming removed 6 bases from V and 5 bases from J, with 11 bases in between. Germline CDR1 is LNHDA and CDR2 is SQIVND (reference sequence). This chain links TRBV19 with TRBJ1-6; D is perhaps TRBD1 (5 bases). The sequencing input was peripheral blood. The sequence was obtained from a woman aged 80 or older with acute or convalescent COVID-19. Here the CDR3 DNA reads TGTGCCAGTAGCTGGGGGGGGAATAATTCACCCCTCCACTTT. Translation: CASSWGGNNSPLHF.